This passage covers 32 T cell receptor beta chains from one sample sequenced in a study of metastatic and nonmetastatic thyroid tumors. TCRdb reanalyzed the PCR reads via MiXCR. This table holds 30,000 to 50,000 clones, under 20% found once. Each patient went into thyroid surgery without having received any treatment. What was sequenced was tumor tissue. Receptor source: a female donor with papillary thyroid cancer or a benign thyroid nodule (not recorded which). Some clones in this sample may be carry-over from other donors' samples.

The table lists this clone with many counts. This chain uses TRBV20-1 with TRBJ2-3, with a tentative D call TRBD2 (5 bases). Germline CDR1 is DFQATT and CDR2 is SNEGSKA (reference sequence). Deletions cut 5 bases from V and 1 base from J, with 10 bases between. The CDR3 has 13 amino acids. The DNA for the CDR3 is TGCAGTGCTCCCTGGACTGGCACAGATACGCAGTATTTT. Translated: CSAPWTGTDTQYF.

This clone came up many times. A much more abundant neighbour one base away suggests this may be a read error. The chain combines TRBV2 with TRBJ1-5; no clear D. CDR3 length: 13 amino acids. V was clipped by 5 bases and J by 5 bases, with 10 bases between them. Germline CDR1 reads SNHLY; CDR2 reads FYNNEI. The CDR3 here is CASSLAAYQPQHF. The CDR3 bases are TGTGCCAGCAGTCTGGCGGCTTATCAGCCCCAGCATTTT. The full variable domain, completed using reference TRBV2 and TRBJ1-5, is EPEVTQTPSHQVTQMGQEVILRCVPISNHLYFYWYRQILGQKVEFLVSFYNNEISEKSEIFDDQFSVERPDGSNFTLKIRSTKLEDSAMYFCASSLAAYQPQHFGDGTRLSIL.

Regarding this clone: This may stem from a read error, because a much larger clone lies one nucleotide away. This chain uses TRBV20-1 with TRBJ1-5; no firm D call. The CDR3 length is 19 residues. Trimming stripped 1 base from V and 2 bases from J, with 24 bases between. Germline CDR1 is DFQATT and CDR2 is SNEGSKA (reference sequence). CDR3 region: CSARAVWAKWERGNQPQHF. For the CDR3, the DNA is TGCAGTGCTAGAGCGGTTTGGGCGAAATGGGAAAGGGGCAATCAGCCCCAGCATTTT.

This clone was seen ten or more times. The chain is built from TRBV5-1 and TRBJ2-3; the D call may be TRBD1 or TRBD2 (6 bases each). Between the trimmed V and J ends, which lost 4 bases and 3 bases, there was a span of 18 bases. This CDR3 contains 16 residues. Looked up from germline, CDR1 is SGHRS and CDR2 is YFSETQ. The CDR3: CASSIQGGSTTDTQYF. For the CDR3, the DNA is TGCGCCAGCAGCATACAGGGAGGTTCTACGACAGATACGCAGTATTTT.

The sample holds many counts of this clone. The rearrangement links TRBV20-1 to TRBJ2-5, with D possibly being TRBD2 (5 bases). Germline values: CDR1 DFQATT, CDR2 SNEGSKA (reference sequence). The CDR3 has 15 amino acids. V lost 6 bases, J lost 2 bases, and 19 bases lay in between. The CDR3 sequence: CSAGSRSGWQETQYF. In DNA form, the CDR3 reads TGCAGTGCCGGATCAAGGTCGGGATGGCAAGAGACCCAGTACTTC.

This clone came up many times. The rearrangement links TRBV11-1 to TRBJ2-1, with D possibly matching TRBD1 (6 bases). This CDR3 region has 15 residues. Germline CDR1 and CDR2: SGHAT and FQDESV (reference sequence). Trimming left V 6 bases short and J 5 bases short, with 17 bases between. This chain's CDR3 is CASSYHRVRHNEQFF. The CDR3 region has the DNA TGTGCCAGCAGTTACCACAGGGTCCGCCACAATGAGCAGTTCTTC. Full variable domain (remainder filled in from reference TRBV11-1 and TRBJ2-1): EAEVAQSPRYKITEKSQAVAFWCDPISGHATLYWYRQILGQGPELLVQFQDESVVDDSQLPKDRFSAERLKGVDSTLKIQPAELGDSAMYLCASSYHRVRHNEQFFGPGTRLTVL.

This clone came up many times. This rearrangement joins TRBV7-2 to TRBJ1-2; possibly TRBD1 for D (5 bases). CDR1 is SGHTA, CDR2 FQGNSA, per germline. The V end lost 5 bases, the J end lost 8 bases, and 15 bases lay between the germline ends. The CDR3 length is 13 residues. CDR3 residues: CASSPQGPGGYTF. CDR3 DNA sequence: TGTGCCAGCAGCCCGCAGGGTCCGGGAGGCTACACCTTC.

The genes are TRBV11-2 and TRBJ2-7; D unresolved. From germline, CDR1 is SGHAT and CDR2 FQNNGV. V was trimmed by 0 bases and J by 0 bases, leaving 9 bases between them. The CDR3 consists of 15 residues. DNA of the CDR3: TGTGCCAGCAGCTTAGAGGACGGTAGCTCCTACGAGCAGTACTTC. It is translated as CASSLEDGSSYEQYF.

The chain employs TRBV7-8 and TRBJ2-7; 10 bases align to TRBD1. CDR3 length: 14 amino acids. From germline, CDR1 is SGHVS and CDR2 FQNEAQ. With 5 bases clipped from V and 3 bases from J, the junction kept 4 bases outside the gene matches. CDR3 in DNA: TGTGCCAGCAGCCGACAGGGGGCCTACTACGAGCAGTACTTC. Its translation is CASSRQGAYYEQYF.

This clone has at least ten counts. CDR3 sequence: CASSSVYTQYF. The CDR3 bases are TGTGCCAGCAGTTCGGTATATACGCAGTATTTT. This chain links TRBV12-3 or TRBV12-4 with TRBJ2-3; D uncertain. Trimming removed 4 bases at V and 7 bases at J, with 6 bases between. This CDR3 contains 11 residues.

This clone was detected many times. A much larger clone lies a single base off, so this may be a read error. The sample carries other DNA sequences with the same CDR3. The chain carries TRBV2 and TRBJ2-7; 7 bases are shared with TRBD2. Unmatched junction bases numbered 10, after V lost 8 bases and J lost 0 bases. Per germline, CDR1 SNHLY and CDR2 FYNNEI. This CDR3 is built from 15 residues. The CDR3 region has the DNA TGTGCCAGCGGGGGTCTGCGGGGGACCTCCTACGAGCAGTACTTC. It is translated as CASGGLRGTSYEQYF.

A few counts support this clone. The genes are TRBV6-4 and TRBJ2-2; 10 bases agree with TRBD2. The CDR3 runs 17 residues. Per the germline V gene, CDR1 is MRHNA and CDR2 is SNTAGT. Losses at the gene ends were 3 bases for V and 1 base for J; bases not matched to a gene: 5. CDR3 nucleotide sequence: TGTGCCAGCAGTGAGGCTAGCGGGGGCCAGAACACCGGGGAGCTGTTTTTT. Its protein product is CASSEASGGQNTGELFF.

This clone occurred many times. The CDR3 region is CASSSGRTQPQHF. The CDR3 DNA reads as TGTGCCAGCAGTTCAGGTCGGACTCAGCCCCAGCATTTT. J is TRBJ1-5 and V is TRBV6-2 or TRBV6-3, with D unresolved. Germline V gives CDR1 MNHEY, CDR2 SVGEGT. The V gene lost 4 bases and the J gene lost 6 bases, with 10 bases spanning the gap. The CDR3 spans 13 residues.

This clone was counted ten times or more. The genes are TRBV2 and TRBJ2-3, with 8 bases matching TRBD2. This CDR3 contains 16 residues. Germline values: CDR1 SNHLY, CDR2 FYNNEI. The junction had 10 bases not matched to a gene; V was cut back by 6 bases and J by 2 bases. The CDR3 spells CASRSGGGYYTDTQYF. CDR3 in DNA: TGTGCCAGCAGATCCGGGGGGGGCTACTACACAGATACGCAGTATTTT. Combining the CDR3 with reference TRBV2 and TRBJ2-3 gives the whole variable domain EPEVTQTPSHQVTQMGQEVILRCVPISNHLYFYWYRQILGQKVEFLVSFYNNEISEKSEIFDDQFSVERPDGSNFTLKIRSTKLEDSAMYFCASRSGGGYYTDTQYFGPGTRLTVL.

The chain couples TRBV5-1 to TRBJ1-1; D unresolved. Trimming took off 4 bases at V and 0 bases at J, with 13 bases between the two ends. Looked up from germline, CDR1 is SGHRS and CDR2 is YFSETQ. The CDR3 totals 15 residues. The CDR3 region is CASSPLDILNTEAFF. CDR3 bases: TGCGCCAGCAGCCCTCTAGACATCTTGAACACTGAAGCTTTCTTT.

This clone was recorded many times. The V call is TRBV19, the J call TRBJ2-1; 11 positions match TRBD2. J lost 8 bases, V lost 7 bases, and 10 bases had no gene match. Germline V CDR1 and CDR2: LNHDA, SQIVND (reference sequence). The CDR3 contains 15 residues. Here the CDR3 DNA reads TGTGCCAGTACCCATAGCGGGGGGGCTCTGGATGAGCAGTTCTTC. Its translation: CASTHSGGALDEQFF.

CDR3 coding DNA: TGTGCCACCAGTGAAGCCCCCTCGAATAGCGGGAATAATGAGCAGTTCTTC. Residues: CATSEAPSNSGNNEQFF. The chain couples TRBV24-1 to TRBJ2-1; 8 nucleotides align to TRBD2. Germline trimming cut 4 bases from V and 7 bases from J; bases unmatched to any gene: 14. This CDR3 region has 17 residues. The germline V gene has CDR1 KGHDR and CDR2 SFDVKD.

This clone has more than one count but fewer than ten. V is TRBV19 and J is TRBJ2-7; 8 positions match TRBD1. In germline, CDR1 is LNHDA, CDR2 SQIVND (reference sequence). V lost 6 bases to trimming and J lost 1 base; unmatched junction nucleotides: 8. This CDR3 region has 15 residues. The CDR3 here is CASSHSTGGSYEQYF. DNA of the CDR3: TGTGCCAGTAGCCACAGTACAGGGGGATCCTACGAGCAGTACTTC.

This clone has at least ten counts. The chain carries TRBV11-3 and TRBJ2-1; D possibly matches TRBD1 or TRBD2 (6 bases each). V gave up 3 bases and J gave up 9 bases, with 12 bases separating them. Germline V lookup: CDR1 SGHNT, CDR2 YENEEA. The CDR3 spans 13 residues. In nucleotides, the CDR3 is TGTGCCAGCAGCTTGGGTGGGGGGCTTGAGCAGTTCTTC. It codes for CASSLGGGLEQFF.

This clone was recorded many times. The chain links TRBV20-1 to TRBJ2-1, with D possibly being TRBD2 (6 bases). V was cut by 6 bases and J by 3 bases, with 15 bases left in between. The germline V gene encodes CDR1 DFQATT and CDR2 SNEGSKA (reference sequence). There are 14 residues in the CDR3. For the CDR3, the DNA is TGCAGTGCCCGAGGGTGGCGGGACTACAATGAGCAGTTCTTC. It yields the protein CSARGWRDYNEQFF.

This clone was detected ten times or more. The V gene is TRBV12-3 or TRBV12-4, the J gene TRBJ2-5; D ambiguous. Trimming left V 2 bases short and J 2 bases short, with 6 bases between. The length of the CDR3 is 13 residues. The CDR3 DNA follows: TGTGCCAGCAGTTTAATGCATCAAGAGACCCAGTACTTC. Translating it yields CASSLMHQETQYF.

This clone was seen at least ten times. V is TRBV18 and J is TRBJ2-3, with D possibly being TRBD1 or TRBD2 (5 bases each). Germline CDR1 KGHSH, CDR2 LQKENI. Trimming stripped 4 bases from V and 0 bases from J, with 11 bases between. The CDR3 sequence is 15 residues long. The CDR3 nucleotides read TGTGCCAGCTCACGACAGAGGACTAGCACAGATACGCAGTATTTT. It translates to CASSRQRTSTDTQYF.

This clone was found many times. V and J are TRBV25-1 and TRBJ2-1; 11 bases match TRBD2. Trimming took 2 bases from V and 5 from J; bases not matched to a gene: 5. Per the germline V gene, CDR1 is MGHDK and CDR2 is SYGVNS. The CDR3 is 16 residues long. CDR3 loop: CASSEAGSGRDNEQFF. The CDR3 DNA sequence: TGTGCCAGCAGTGAAGCGGGTAGCGGGAGGGACAATGAGCAGTTCTTC. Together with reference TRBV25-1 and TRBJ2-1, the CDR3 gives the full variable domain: EADIYQTPRYLVIGTGKKITLECSQTMGHDKMYWYQQDPGMELHLIHYSYGVNSTEKGDLSSESTVSRIRTEHFPLTLESARPSHTSQYLCASSEAGSGRDNEQFFGPGTRLTVL.

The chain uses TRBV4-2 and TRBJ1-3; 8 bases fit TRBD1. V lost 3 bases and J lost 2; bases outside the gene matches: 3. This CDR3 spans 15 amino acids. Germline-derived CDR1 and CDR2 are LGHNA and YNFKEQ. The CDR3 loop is CASSQEDRAGNTIYF. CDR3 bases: TGTGCCAGCAGCCAGGAGGACAGGGCTGGAAACACCATATATTTT.

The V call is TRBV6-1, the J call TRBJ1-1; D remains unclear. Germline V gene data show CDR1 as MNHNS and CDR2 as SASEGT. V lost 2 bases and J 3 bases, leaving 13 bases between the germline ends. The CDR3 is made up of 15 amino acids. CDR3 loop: CASSEWRKGYTEAFF. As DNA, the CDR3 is TGTGCCAGCAGTGAATGGAGGAAAGGGTACACTGAAGCTTTCTTT.

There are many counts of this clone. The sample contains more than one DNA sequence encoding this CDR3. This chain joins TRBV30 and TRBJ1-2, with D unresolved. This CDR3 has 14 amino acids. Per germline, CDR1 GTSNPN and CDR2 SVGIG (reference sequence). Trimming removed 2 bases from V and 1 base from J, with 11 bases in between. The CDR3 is CAWSIPPGNYGYTF. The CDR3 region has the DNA TGTGCCTGGAGTATCCCCCCCGGTAACTATGGCTACACCTTC.

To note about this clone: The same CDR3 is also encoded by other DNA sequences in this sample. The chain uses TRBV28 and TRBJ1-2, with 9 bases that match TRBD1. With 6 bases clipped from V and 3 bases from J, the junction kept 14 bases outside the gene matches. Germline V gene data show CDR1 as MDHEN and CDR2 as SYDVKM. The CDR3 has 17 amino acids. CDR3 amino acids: CASRRPGQGRGDYGYTF. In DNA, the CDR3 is TGTGCCAGCAGAAGACCAGGACAGGGGAGAGGTGACTATGGCTACACCTTC.

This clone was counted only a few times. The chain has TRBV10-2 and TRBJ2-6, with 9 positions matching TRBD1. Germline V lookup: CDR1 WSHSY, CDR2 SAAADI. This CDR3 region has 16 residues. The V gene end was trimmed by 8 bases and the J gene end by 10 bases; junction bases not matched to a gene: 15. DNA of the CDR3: TGCGCCAGCGCTTTGGACAGGGGCGCTCCGGATAACGTCCTGACTTTC. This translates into CASALDRGAPDNVLTF.

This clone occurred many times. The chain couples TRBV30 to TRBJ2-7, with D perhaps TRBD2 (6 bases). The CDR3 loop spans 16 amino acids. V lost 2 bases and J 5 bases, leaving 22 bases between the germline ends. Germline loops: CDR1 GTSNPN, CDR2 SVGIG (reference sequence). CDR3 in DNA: TGTGCCTGGAGTAACTTTGGGGAGCGGGCGGTACACGAGCAGTACTTC. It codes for CAWSNFGERAVHEQYF.

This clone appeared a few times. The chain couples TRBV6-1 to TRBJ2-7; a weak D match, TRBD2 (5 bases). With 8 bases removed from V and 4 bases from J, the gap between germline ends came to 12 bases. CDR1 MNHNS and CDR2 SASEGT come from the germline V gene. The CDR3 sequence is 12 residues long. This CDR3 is CASGGGKYEQYF. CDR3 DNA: TGTGCCAGCGGAGGAGGCAAGTACGAGCAGTACTTC.

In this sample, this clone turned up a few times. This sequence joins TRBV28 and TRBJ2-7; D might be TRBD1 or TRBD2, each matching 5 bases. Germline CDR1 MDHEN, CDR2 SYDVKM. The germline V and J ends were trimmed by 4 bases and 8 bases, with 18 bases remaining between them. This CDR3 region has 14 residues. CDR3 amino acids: CASSSSPRGIKQYF. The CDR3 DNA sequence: TGTGCCAGCAGTTCTTCTCCCCGGGGCATCAAGCAGTACTTC.

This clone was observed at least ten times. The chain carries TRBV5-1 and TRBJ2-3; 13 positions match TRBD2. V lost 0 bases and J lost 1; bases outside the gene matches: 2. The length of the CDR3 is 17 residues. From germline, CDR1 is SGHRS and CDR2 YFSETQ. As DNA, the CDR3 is TGCGCCAGCAGCTTGGGCGGACTAGCGGGGGGCACAGATACGCAGTATTTT. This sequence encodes CASSLGGLAGGTDTQYF.